The 10 T cell receptor beta chains below all came from one sample that was sequenced in a study of blood T cell repertoires in COVID-19. The table came from immunoSEQ multiplex PCR; TCRdb's copy has only in-frame clones and leaves some out. This table holds approximately 300,000 clones, roughly 82% found once. Sequenced: peripheral blood. The receptors shown here come from a woman in her forties or fifties with acute or convalescent COVID-19.

Written as DNA, the CDR3 is TGTGCCAGCAGCTTGGACAGGAACACTGAAGCTTTCTTT. Amino acid sequence: CASSLDRNTEAFF. The chain recombines TRBV7-8 with TRBJ1-1, with D perhaps TRBD1 (6 bases). V lost 3 bases and J 1 base, leaving 6 bases between the germline ends. The germline CDR1 and CDR2 sequences are SGHVS and FQNEAQ. The CDR3 is 13 amino acids.

The genes are TRBV6-6 and TRBJ2-5; TRBD2 matches at 13 bases. The CDR3 totals 15 residues. The ends lost 6 bases at V and 4 bases at J; junction bases unmatched: 5. CDR1 and CDR2 (germline): MNHNY, SVGAGI (reference sequence). The CDR3 loop is CASRPGLAGVETQYF. The CDR3 nucleotides are TGTGCCAGCAGACCCGGACTAGCGGGAGTAGAGACCCAGTACTTC.

This chain links TRBV9 with TRBJ2-3; TRBD2 might be the D (6 bases). The length of the CDR3 is 18 residues. The V end was cut by 0 bases, the J end by 2 bases, with 19 bases between. Germline CDR1 and CDR2: SGDLS and YYNGEE. CDR3: CASSVGVAWGESTDTQYF. CDR3 bases: TGTGCCAGCAGCGTAGGGGTAGCCTGGGGGGAATCCACAGATACGCAGTATTTT.

CDR3 in DNA: TGTGCCAGCAGCTGGATTAGGGGGAATGAGCAGTTCTTC. Its protein is CASSWIRGNEQFF. The chain joins TRBV7-9 to TRBJ2-1; D is perhaps TRBD1 (6 bases). CDR3 length: 13 residues. Trimming stripped 4 bases from V and 7 bases from J, with 11 bases between. In germline, CDR1 is SEHNR, CDR2 FQNEAQ (reference sequence).

The V and J genes are TRBV4-3 and TRBJ2-2; D is uncertain. Trimming pared 4 bases from V and 3 bases from J, leaving 9 bases between. Germline V gene sequence: CDR1 LGHNA, CDR2 YSLEER. The CDR3 is 14 amino acids. CDR3 amino acids: CASSPLVDTGELFF. CDR3 coding DNA: TGCGCCAGCAGCCCCTTAGTCGACACCGGGGAGCTGTTTTTT.

This rearrangement joins TRBV28 to TRBJ1-1; D remains ambiguous. V was trimmed by 6 bases and J by 3 bases, leaving 17 bases between them. CDR1 is MDHEN, CDR2 SYDVKM, per germline. The CDR3 sequence is 15 residues long. As DNA, the CDR3 is TGTGCCAGCAGCCTGGTTGGGTACGGGTACACTGAAGCTTTCTTT. The encoded protein is CASSLVGYGYTEAFF.

This clone has a single count. CDR3 in amino acids: CASSLTGNTEAFF. The CDR3 DNA follows: TGTGCCAGCAGCCTGACAGGGAACACTGAAGCTTTCTTT. This sequence joins TRBV6-2 or TRBV6-3 and TRBJ1-1, with D possibly matching TRBD1 (6 bases). Germline-derived CDR1 and CDR2 are MNHEY and SVGEGT. This CDR3 has 13 amino acids. The V end lost 6 bases, the J end lost 1 base, and 9 bases lay between the germline ends.

This rearrangement joins TRBV7-9 to TRBJ2-7; 12 nucleotides match TRBD2. With 5 bases clipped from V and 3 bases from J, the junction kept 5 bases outside the gene matches. Germline CDR1 SEHNR, CDR2 FQNEAQ (reference sequence). The CDR3 loop spans 15 amino acids. For the CDR3, the DNA is TGTGCCAGCAGCCCCGGACTAGCGGGGATCTACGAGCAGTACTTC. Its protein is CASSPGLAGIYEQYF.

This chain connects TRBV3-1 (or the pseudogene TRBV3-2) to TRBJ2-1; 7 nucleotides line up with TRBD2. V trimming: 4 bases; J trimming: 5 bases; junction bases outside the gene matches: 8. The germline gives CDR1 LGHDT, CDR2 YNNKEL (reference sequence). CDR3 length: 15 amino acids. The CDR3 coding sequence is TGTGCCAGCAGCCGCCTGGGGGGGTGGAACAATGAGCAGTTCTTC. Protein: CASSRLGGWNNEQFF.

CDR3 sequence (DNA): TGTGCCACCTCGGCAGGGGGCAATCAGCCCCAGCATTTT. This codes for CATSAGGNQPQHF. The chain uses TRBV6-5 and TRBJ1-5; a possible D gene is TRBD1 (6 bases). Germline CDR1 is MNHEY and CDR2 is SVGAGI. The germline V and J ends were trimmed by 10 bases and 2 bases, with 12 bases remaining between them. The CDR3 covers 13 residues.